One sample yielded the 22 T cell receptor beta chains listed below, sequenced in a study of T-cell reconstitution after alpha-beta-depleted transplantation in children. Researchers prepared the TCRbeta library using unique molecular identifiers, the study reports. TCRdb reprocessed the PCR reads via MiXCR and lists one record per CDR3 protein. The data contain some 290,000 distinct CDR3 sequences, roughly 9.5% of them singletons. The sequenced sample was PBMCs from the stem cell graft donor, obtained from the stem cell graft. Receptors originate from a human donor who donated a stem cell graft to a child with SCID.

This clonotype was seen at least ten times. The chain combines TRBV5-6 with TRBJ2-1; D uncertain. The CDR3 loop spans 12 amino acids. The V end lost 4 bases, the J end lost 5 bases, and 7 bases lay between the germline ends. Germline assignment: CDR1 SGHDT and CDR2 YYEEEE. CDR3 loop: CASSSGDNEQFF. In DNA, the CDR3 is TGTGCCAGCAGCAGTGGGGACAATGAGCAGTTCTTC.

This clonotype was recorded at least ten times. V and J are TRBV19 and TRBJ1-2; tentatively, D is TRBD1 (5 bases). The germline V and J ends were trimmed by 6 bases and 0 bases, with 11 bases remaining between them. CDR3 length equals 14 residues. Germline V gene data show CDR1 as LNHDA and CDR2 as SQIVND (reference sequence). DNA for the CDR3: TGTGCCAGTAGAGCCCAGGGCGCTAACTATGGCTACACCTTC. Amino acids: CASRAQGANYGYTF.

This clonotype was seen ten or more times. The chain recombines TRBV20-1 with TRBJ1-2, with a weak D call TRBD1 (5 bases). The germline gives CDR1 DFQATT, CDR2 SNEGSKA (reference sequence). CDR3 length equals 15 residues. V lost 0 bases and J 4 bases, leaving 15 bases between the germline ends. In nucleotides, the CDR3 is TGCAGTGCTAGAGATGGGCAGGGCACTACCTATGGCTACACCTTC. Translating it yields CSARDGQGTTYGYTF.

This chain joins TRBV5-1 and TRBJ1-3; TRBD1 is a possible D gene (5 bases). V was shortened by 4 bases and J by 6 bases, with 17 bases between the two germline ends. CDR3 length: 15 amino acids. Looked up from germline, CDR1 is SGHRS and CDR2 is YFSETQ. CDR3 bases: TGCGCCAGCAGCCCCGGGCCATGGGACCTAAACACCATATATTTT. Translated: CASSPGPWDLNTIYF.

This clonotype was recorded a few times. This chain joins TRBV19 and TRBJ2-1; TRBD1 agrees at 9 bases. Trimming removed 4 bases from V and 13 bases from J; junction bases left unmatched: 14. From germline, CDR1 is LNHDA and CDR2 SQIVND (reference sequence). The CDR3 totals 15 residues. The CDR3 nucleotides read TGTGCCAGTAGTACCGGGACAGGGAGGGTGCTCAACCAGTTCTTC. Amino acid sequence: CASSTGTGRVLNQFF.

This clonotype was detected many times. V usage is TRBV7-9 and J usage is TRBJ1-1; the D gene is possibly TRBD1 (6 bases). Germline V gene sequence: CDR1 SEHNR, CDR2 FQNEAQ (reference sequence). Trimming removed 1 base from V and 5 bases from J, with 14 bases in between. The CDR3 contains 15 residues. The CDR3 spells CASSLVSGVQTEAFF. Here the CDR3 DNA reads TGTGCCAGCAGCTTAGTTTCAGGGGTACAGACTGAAGCTTTCTTT.

The sample holds a few counts of this clonotype. V usage is TRBV5-1 and J usage is TRBJ2-7; 7 bases are a match to TRBD1. V shed 4 bases, J shed 3 bases, and the junction held 10 bases outside the gene matches. Germline V gives CDR1 SGHRS, CDR2 YFSETQ. CDR3 length equals 15 residues. CDR3 loop: CASSQERTGDYEQYF. CDR3 DNA: TGCGCCAGCAGCCAGGAGAGGACAGGAGACTACGAGCAGTACTTC.

This clonotype was found many times. Here the CDR3 reads CASSLASPGGTSPLHF. In DNA, the CDR3 is TGTGCCAGCAGCTTAGCGTCCCCAGGGGGTACTTCACCCCTCCACTTT. This sequence joins TRBV7-6 and TRBJ1-6, with 7 bases fitting TRBD1. The V gene's germline CDR1 is SGHVS and CDR2 FNYEAQ. CDR3 length equals 16 residues. The V segment lost 0 bases and the J segment 9 bases; nucleotides outside the gene matches: 8.

This clonotype was counted only a few times. This chain connects TRBV4-1 to TRBJ2-7; 12 nucleotides match TRBD2. The CDR3 runs to 16 residues. In germline, CDR1 is MGHRA, CDR2 YSYEKL. The V segment lost 7 bases and the J segment 4 bases; nucleotides outside the gene matches: 11. The CDR3 here is CASTPFTSGGPYEQYF. CDR3 sequence (DNA): TGCGCCAGCACTCCTTTTACTAGCGGGGGGCCGTACGAGCAGTACTTC.

This clonotype was counted only a few times. This chain uses TRBV5-1 with TRBJ2-1; TRBD1 might be the D (8 bases). In germline, CDR1 is SGHRS, CDR2 YFSETQ. There are 15 residues in the CDR3. V lost 6 bases, J lost 5 bases, and 18 bases lay in between. The DNA of the CDR3 is TGCGCCAGCATTACAGGGGGAGGGAAAAACAATGAGCAGTTCTTC. This encodes CASITGGGKNNEQFF.

This chain links TRBV12-3 or TRBV12-4 with TRBJ1-5; TRBD1 is a possible D gene (5 bases). CDR3 length: 14 amino acids. Between the trimmed V and J ends, which lost 10 bases and 4 bases, there was a span of 17 bases. CDR3 in DNA: TGTGCCACTGGTCCAGGGATGAGTAATCAGCCCCAGCATTTT. This codes for CATGPGMSNQPQHF.

This clonotype was picked up many times. The chain links TRBV20-1 to TRBJ2-7, with D perhaps matching TRBD1 (6 bases). The CDR3 loop spans 13 amino acids. CDR1 and CDR2 from the germline V gene are DFQATT and SNEGSKA (reference sequence). Trimming pared 6 bases from V and 4 bases from J, leaving 16 bases between. As DNA, the CDR3 is TGCAGTGCCCACCCCGGGCAGGGGTACGAGCAGTACTTC. Translating gives CSAHPGQGYEQYF.

The CDR3 region has the DNA TGTGCCAGCACCGTGGACAGGCCAGGGGTCTACGAGCAGTACTTC. Amino acids: CASTVDRPGVYEQYF. This chain links TRBV12-3 or TRBV12-4 with TRBJ2-7, with 7 positions matching TRBD1. The J segment lost 3 bases and the V segment lost 7 bases, leaving 12 bases of the junction unmatched. This CDR3 spans 15 amino acids.

In this sample, this clonotype turned up many times. This chain's CDR3 is CSAAIGGEGNQPQHF. The DNA of the CDR3 is TGCAGTGCTGCCATAGGGGGCGAAGGCAATCAGCCCCAGCATTTT. The chain employs TRBV20-1 and TRBJ1-5, with 7 bases that match TRBD1. Germline V gene data show CDR1 as DFQATT and CDR2 as SNEGSKA (reference sequence). J was trimmed by 2 bases and V by 5 bases; bases with no gene match: 9. CDR3 size: 15 residues.

This clonotype was picked up a small number of times. The rearrangement links TRBV7-2 to TRBJ2-7; no clear D. The ends were cut back, 5 bases at V and 5 bases at J, with 10 bases in the middle. Germline CDR1 reads SGHTA; CDR2 reads FQGNSA. This CDR3 is 12 amino acids long. CDR3 coding DNA: TGTGCCAGCAGCCCCTCGGCCCACGAGCAGTACTTC. Translated, it gives CASSPSAHEQYF.

This clonotype was counted only a few times. At one of its ends the junction is not consistent with the germline gene, which may arise from a read error. The chain carries TRBV7-7 and TRBJ2-5, with a weak D call TRBD1 (6 bases). The CDR3 has 15 residues. Looked up from germline, CDR1 is SSHAT and CDR2 is FNYEAQ (reference sequence). The CDR3 nucleotides read TGTGCTAGCAGCTTACAGGGAACAGGCCAAGAGACCCAGTACTTC. Translated: CASSLQGTGQETQYF.

This clonotype showed up many times. The chain couples TRBV5-1 to TRBJ1-1, with a possible D match to TRBD1 (6 bases). This CDR3 comprises 17 residues. The germline V gene has CDR1 SGHRS and CDR2 YFSETQ. The V gene lost 0 bases and the J gene lost 0 bases, with 15 bases spanning the gap. CDR3 sequence reads: CASSLVGQLTMNTEAFF. The CDR3 coding sequence is TGCGCCAGCAGCTTGGTTGGACAGTTAACAATGAACACTGAAGCTTTCTTT.

The CDR3 reads CASSLVVSDEQYF. The CDR3 DNA sequence: TGTGCCAGCAGTCTCGTGGTGAGCGACGAGCAGTACTTC. This chain connects TRBV6-1 to TRBJ2-7; D gene unclear. Per the germline V gene, CDR1 is MNHNS and CDR2 is SASEGT. The germline V and J ends were trimmed by 5 bases and 5 bases, with 13 bases remaining between them. This CDR3 is 13 amino acids long.

With respect to this clonotype: Germline and junction disagree at one end, which may indicate a read error. The CDR3 region is CASRLQGKTKYF. The CDR3 coding sequence is TGTGCCAGCAGACTACAGGGGAAGACCAAGTACTTC. This chain links TRBV7-8 with TRBJ2-5, with 7 bases fitting TRBD1. The length of the CDR3 is 12 residues. Per the germline V gene, CDR1 is SGHVS and CDR2 is FQNEAQ.

V usage is TRBV5-6 and J usage is TRBJ2-5; the match to TRBD2 covers 7 bases. The CDR3 covers 18 residues. After removal of 3 bases from V and 0 bases from J, the junction contained 14 bases not matched to a gene. CDR1 and CDR2 from the germline V gene are SGHDT and YYEEEE. The CDR3 is CASSSTRRLALYQETQYF. The CDR3 bases are TGTGCCAGCAGCTCGACGCGAAGACTAGCCCTGTACCAAGAGACCCAGTACTTC.

The V gene is TRBV20-1, the J gene TRBJ2-1, with TRBD2 identical over 11 bases. The CDR3 is made up of 17 amino acids. The germline V gene has CDR1 DFQATT and CDR2 SNEGSKA (reference sequence). V shed 6 bases and J 7 bases; nucleotides not matched to a gene: 17. The CDR3 protein is CSAPGLAGGQGGNEQFF. CDR3 nucleotide sequence: TGCAGTGCGCCCGGGCTAGCGGGGGGCCAGGGTGGGAATGAGCAGTTCTTC.

A few counts support this clonotype. The rearrangement links TRBV18 to TRBJ1-2; D gene ambiguous. The CDR3 length is 15 residues. Germline V gene lookup returns CDR1 KGHSH and CDR2 LQKENI. Trimming shortened V by 0 bases and J by 7 bases, and 15 bases separated the two germline ends. Here the CDR3 reads CASSPPTVVVGGYTF. In DNA form, the CDR3 reads TGTGCCAGCTCACCACCTACAGTCGTTGTGGGTGGCTACACCTTC.